The 26 T cell receptor beta chains below come from one sample, sequenced in a study of regulatory T cells in long-lasting Graves disease. Time point of the sample: newly diagnosed GD, antithyroid drugs for less than 3 months. PBMC-extracted RNA yielded the TCR library. The authors built TCR beta libraries using iRepertoire HTBI primers and Arm-PCR of CDR3 regions. TCRdb fed the multiplex PCR reads into MiXCR, producing one record per CDR3 protein. This table holds 620,000 or so distinct CDR3 sequences, approximately 15% found once. This sample was shared with a second study, whose subject was T cells in Graves' hyperthyroidism and ophthalmopathy.

This sample comprised peripheral blood mononuclear cells (PBMCs), obtained at new diagnosis, from a patient treated with antithyroid drugs. The receptors derive from a woman in her twenties or thirties with Graves disease.

Many counts were recorded for this clonotype. This chain links TRBV27 with TRBJ1-5, with 7 bases lining up with TRBD1. Germline trimming cut 6 bases from V and 3 bases from J; bases unmatched to any gene: 5. This CDR3 is built from 14 residues. The germline V gene encodes CDR1 MNHEY and CDR2 SMNVEV (reference sequence). Here the CDR3 reads CASRRDRDNQPQHF. The CDR3 DNA follows: TGTGCCAGCAGGAGAGACAGGGACAATCAGCCCCAGCATTTT.

This clonotype was found many times. This chain links TRBV24-1 with TRBJ1-1; weak D call: TRBD1 (6 bases). V dropped 5 bases and J dropped 6 bases, with 18 bases sitting between them. In germline, CDR1 is KGHDR, CDR2 SFDVKD. CDR3 length: 15 amino acids. Written as DNA, the CDR3 is TGTGCCACCAGTGGGGGTACAGGGAGATCGGCTGAAGCTTTCTTT. Its protein is CATSGGTGRSAEAFF.

The gene calls are TRBV28 and TRBJ1-5; D call uncertain. Germline loops: CDR1 MDHEN, CDR2 SYDVKM. The CDR3 has 14 residues. The V and J ends lost 2 bases and 3 bases respectively, with 8 bases between them. CDR3 bases: TGTGCCAGCAGTTTACTCCTATTCAATCAGCCCCAGCATTTT. This codes for CASSLLLFNQPQHF.

Many counts were recorded for this clonotype. The chain combines TRBV6-2 or TRBV6-3 with TRBJ2-3; the D gene is possibly TRBD1 (6 bases). Germline loops: CDR1 MNHEY, CDR2 SVGEGT. The CDR3 spans 11 residues. Between the trimmed V and J ends, which lost 7 bases and 5 bases, there was a span of 7 bases. Written as DNA, the CDR3 is TGTGCCAGCACGGACAGAGATACGCAGTATTTT. Translating it yields CASTDRDTQYF.

This clonotype has at least ten counts. The rearrangement uses TRBV30 and TRBJ2-1; 10 nucleotides match TRBD2. V trimming: 0 bases; J trimming: 7 bases; junction bases outside the gene matches: 6. Germline lookup yields CDR1 GTSNPN and CDR2 SVGIG (reference sequence). This CDR3 comprises 15 residues. The CDR3 nucleotides read TGTGCCTGGAGTGTGGGACTAGCGAAAGTGAATGAGCAGTTCTTC. Amino acids: CAWSVGLAKVNEQFF.

This chain joins TRBV5-1 and TRBJ2-7; TRBD1 agrees at 8 bases. CDR1 and CDR2 from the germline V gene are SGHRS and YFSETQ. Losses at the gene ends were 5 bases for V and 1 base for J; bases not matched to a gene: 8. The CDR3 has 15 residues. CDR3 protein: CASRPGQALSYEQYF. CDR3 bases: TGCGCCAGCAGGCCGGGACAGGCCTTATCCTACGAGCAGTACTTC.

This chain links TRBV25-1 with TRBJ1-1; D may be TRBD1 (5 bases). CDR3 size: 14 residues. Trimming took 2 bases from V and 9 from J, leaving 16 bases between them. Germline CDR1 reads MGHDK; CDR2 reads SYGVNS. CDR3 amino acids: CASSEVRDVAKAFF. DNA for the CDR3: TGTGCCAGCAGTGAAGTAAGGGACGTCGCTAAAGCTTTCTTT.

This clonotype was recorded at least ten times. This rearrangement joins TRBV28 to TRBJ1-2; a possible D gene is TRBD1 (5 bases). Trimming pared 6 bases from V and 1 base from J, leaving 27 bases between. Germline CDR1 is MDHEN and CDR2 is SYDVKM. This CDR3 is built from 19 residues. The CDR3 bases are TGTGCCAGCAGATCGTCCCTTGGGGACCTAAAGAACGATAACTATGGCTACACCTTC. It yields the protein CASRSSLGDLKNDNYGYTF.

There are many counts of this clonotype. This chain connects TRBV30 to TRBJ1-4; D is possibly TRBD1 (6 bases). The germline V gene encodes CDR1 GTSNPN and CDR2 SVGIG (reference sequence). Trimming shortened V by 2 bases and J by 7 bases, and 14 bases separated the two germline ends. CDR3 length: 14 residues. DNA of the CDR3: TGTGCCTGGAGTATGGGGCAGGGGCTTGAAAAACTGTTTTTT. This codes for CAWSMGQGLEKLFF. Complete variable domain (other parts from reference TRBV30 and TRBJ1-4): SQTIHQWPATLVQPVGSPLSLECTVEGTSNPNLYWYRQAAGRGLQLLFYSVGIGQISSEVPQNLSASRPQDRQFILSSKKLLLSDSGFYLCAWSMGQGLEKLFFGSGTQLSVL.

This clonotype was seen a handful of times. V is TRBV5-1 and J is TRBJ2-7; TRBD1 agrees at 12 bases. Germline V gene sequence: CDR1 SGHRS, CDR2 YFSETQ. The ends lost 4 bases at V and 7 bases at J; junction bases unmatched: 9. There are 15 residues in the CDR3. In nucleotides, the CDR3 is TGCGCCAGCAGCCCGGGGACAGGGGGCGTTCGGGAGCAGTACTTC. The encoded protein is CASSPGTGGVREQYF.

This clonotype was observed many times. The rearrangement joins TRBV6-5 to TRBJ1-2; 7 bases align to TRBD1. V trimming: 2 bases; J trimming: 7 bases; junction bases outside the gene matches: 7. CDR1 MNHEY and CDR2 SVGAGI come from the germline V gene. This CDR3 comprises 14 residues. CDR3 amino acids: CASSYADRDGGYTF. The CDR3 bases are TGTGCCAGCAGTTACGCCGACAGGGACGGTGGCTACACCTTC.

On this clonotype itself: Since a much larger clone is just one base distant, this may be a read error. Because it lacks the conserved phenylalanine or tryptophan at the end, this CDR3 is likely a read error. The genes are TRBV7-3 and TRBJ1-1, with a possible D match to TRBD1 (5 bases). V was pared by 5 bases and J by 7 bases, with 14 bases between. The germline V gene encodes CDR1 SGHTA and CDR2 FQGTGA. The CDR3 spans 13 residues. CDR3 in DNA: TGTGCCAGCAGCCCGGGACTGAGGAATGAAGCTTTCCTT. It encodes CASSPGLRNEAFL.

This clonotype appeared many times. This sequence joins TRBV12-3 or TRBV12-4 and TRBJ2-1; no clear D. CDR3 length equals 11 residues. Trimming took 8 bases from V and 7 from J, leaving 9 bases between them. The CDR3: CASHLLNEQFF. The CDR3 bases are TGTGCCAGCCACCTTTTGAATGAGCAGTTCTTC.

As for this clonotype: Germline and junction disagree at one end, which may indicate a read error. The chain carries TRBV7-7 and TRBJ1-1; D remains ambiguous. This CDR3 is built from 13 residues. Germline assignment: CDR1 SSHAT and CDR2 FNYEAQ (reference sequence). The CDR3 sequence is CASSFALGTEAFF. Written as DNA, the CDR3 is TGTGCTAGCAGCTTCGCCTTAGGCACTGAAGCTTTCTTT.

The gene calls are TRBV6-2 or TRBV6-3 and TRBJ2-4, with 9 positions matching TRBD1. V dropped 6 bases and J dropped 8; count of bases not matched to a gene: 5. This CDR3 comprises 13 residues. Germline values: CDR1 MNHEY, CDR2 SVGEGT. CDR3 coding DNA: TGTGCCAGCAGACAGGGGGCTACGGACATTCAGTACTTC. Protein sequence: CASRQGATDIQYF.

There are many counts of this clonotype. The junction departs from the called germline gene at one end, perhaps through a read error. The gene calls are TRBV19 and TRBJ2-7; 11 positions agree with TRBD2. Looked up from germline, CDR1 is LNHDA and CDR2 is SQIVND (reference sequence). This CDR3 contains 14 residues. The CDR3 loop reads CASSTTSGSYEQYF. CDR3 DNA sequence: TGTGCCAGCAGTACTACTAGCGGGAGCTACGAGCAGTACTTC.

This clonotype came up many times. This chain links TRBV12-3 or TRBV12-4 with TRBJ2-5; the D is unclear. The CDR3 extends over 13 amino acids. Between the trimmed V and J ends, which lost 2 bases and 3 bases, there was a span of 7 bases. The DNA of the CDR3 is TGTGCCAGCAGTTTAAGCACCGAAGAGACCCAGTACTTC. Translated, it gives CASSLSTEETQYF.

Ten or more counts support this clonotype. This chain's CDR3 is CASSTSLGAYNEQFF. DNA for the CDR3: TGTGCCAGCAGCACCTCTTTAGGGGCCTACAATGAGCAGTTCTTC. The chain combines TRBV28 with TRBJ2-1, with TRBD1 as a possible D gene (5 bases). V was clipped by 6 bases and J by 2 bases, with 14 bases between them. The CDR3 consists of 15 residues. Germline V gives CDR1 MDHEN, CDR2 SYDVKM.

This clonotype was seen ten or more times. V usage is TRBV11-2 and J usage is TRBJ2-3; D might be TRBD1 or TRBD2, each matching 5 bases. V lost 1 base and J lost 5, with 10 bases in between. The CDR3 has 14 residues. Per the germline V gene, CDR1 is SGHAT and CDR2 is FQNNGV. As DNA, the CDR3 is TGTGCCAGCAGCTTAGGGGGGTGGATAGATACGCAGTATTTT. Encoded protein: CASSLGGWIDTQYF. The complete variable domain, with remaining parts taken from reference TRBV11-2 and TRBJ2-3, reads EAGVAQSPRYKIIEKRQSVAFWCNPISGHATLYWYQQILGQGPKLLIQFQNNGVVDDSQLPKDRFSAERLKGVDSTLKIQPAKLEDSAVYLCASSLGGWIDTQYFGPGTRLTVL.

This clonotype was seen repeatedly, ten times or more. J is TRBJ1-1 and V is TRBV7-6, with 7 bases lining up with TRBD1. The germline V gene has CDR1 SGHVS and CDR2 FNYEAQ. CDR3 length: 15 amino acids. The V and J ends lost 5 bases and 11 bases, in that order; junction bases with no gene match: 17. The CDR3: CASSPYSTGWDSAFF. CDR3 coding DNA: TGTGCCAGCAGCCCTTACTCGACAGGGTGGGATTCTGCTTTCTTT.

This clonotype showed up just a few times. This rearrangement joins TRBV4-2 to TRBJ1-1; TRBD1 matches 7 bases. The CDR3 extends over 15 amino acids. Trimming at V came to 3 bases and at J to 0 bases, leaving 4 bases not matched to a gene. CDR1 is LGHNA, CDR2 YNFKEQ, per germline. In DNA form, the CDR3 reads TGTGCCAGCAGCCATCAGACAGGGATGAACACTGAAGCTTTCTTT. It specifies CASSHQTGMNTEAFF.

Many counts were recorded for this clonotype. This chain joins TRBV7-9 and TRBJ2-1; no clear D gene. This CDR3 region has 10 residues. Trimming stripped 5 bases from V and 8 bases from J, with 4 bases between. CDR1 and CDR2 (germline): SEHNR, FQNEAQ (reference sequence). CDR3 in amino acids: CASSVDEQFF. CDR3 DNA: TGTGCCAGCAGCGTTGATGAGCAGTTCTTC.

The genes are TRBV18 and TRBJ2-5; D is perhaps TRBD1 (6 bases). This CDR3 has 16 amino acids. Germline CDR1 is KGHSH and CDR2 is LQKENI. V was cut by 3 bases and J by 0 bases, with 14 bases left in between. For the CDR3, the DNA is TGTGCCAGCTCACCCTCCGGGACACAGTACCAAGAGACCCAGTACTTC. This encodes CASSPSGTQYQETQYF.

The rearrangement uses TRBV6-1 and TRBJ1-5; 7 bases agree with TRBD1. The ends lost 2 bases at V and 4 bases at J; junction bases unmatched: 11. This CDR3 is built from 17 residues. Germline V gene sequence: CDR1 MNHNS, CDR2 SASEGT. The CDR3 bases are TGTGCCAGCAGTGAACCTCTGATCGACAGGGCTAATCAGCCCCAGCATTTT. Translation gives CASSEPLIDRANQPQHF.

This clonotype was recorded many times. V gene TRBV27 combines with J gene TRBJ1-1, with D uncertain. Germline V gives CDR1 MNHEY, CDR2 SMNVEV (reference sequence). This CDR3 is 12 amino acids long. The germline V and J ends were trimmed by 6 bases and 8 bases, with 13 bases remaining between them. The CDR3 nucleotides are TGTGCCAGCAGGAAACCGGGCAGGGAAGCTTTCTTT. It translates to CASRKPGREAFF.

This clonotype was observed many times. In DNA, the CDR3 is TGCAGCGTTAGACAGGGGGACTATGGCTACACCTTC. It specifies CSVRQGDYGYTF. The rearrangement links TRBV29-1 to TRBJ1-2; 9 nucleotides align to TRBD1. Germline lookup yields CDR1 SQVTM and CDR2 ANQGSEA. The CDR3 runs 12 residues. The trim removed 5 bases at V and 3 bases at J, leaving 1 base unmatched.